This TCR beta chain came from a study of blood T cells in healthy people across ages. This clonotype was seen only a few times. The antigen is unknown. Combining a sample-barcoded 5' primer with a J-beta primer mix, a second PCR ran for about 6 to 11 cycles. Via MiXCR, TCRdb re-called the 5' RACE reads, giving one row per CDR3 protein. The table lists fewer than 1.5 million distinct CDR3 sequences, roughly 40% of them singletons. V lost 8 bases, J lost 1 base, and 11 bases lay in between. The germline V gene has CDR1 KGHSH and CDR2 LQKENI. The CDR3 consists of 13 residues. Study findings and constraints: The CMV status of each donor remained undetermined, and this could have confounded shifts in expanded clonotypes. When one million T cells were used, diversity estimates were thought to be underestimates. Unsorted PBMCs ruled out conclusive naive versus antigen-experienced comparison.

The donors, all healthy, were Caucasians living in Russia, aged roughly 6 to 100. The gene calls are TRBV18 and TRBJ2-5; D not certain. Material: blood. This clonotype originated in a woman aged 18 to 35 in good health. Here the CDR3 reads CASAFQFQETQYF. CDR3 nucleotides: TGTGCCAGCGCATTTCAATTCCAAGAGACCCAGTACTTC. Together with reference TRBV18 and TRBJ2-5, the CDR3 gives the full variable domain: NAGVMQNPRHLVRRRGQEARLRCSPMKGHSHVYWYRQLPEEGLKFMVYLQKENIIDESGMPKERFSAEFPKEGPSILRIQQVVRGDSAAYFCASAFQFQETQYFGPGTRLLVL.